This is a list of T cell receptor beta chains from one sample in a study of CXCR3-negative and CXCR3-positive naive CD8 T cells. TCRdb re-called the 5' RACE reads and shows each CDR3 protein once, DNA omitted. The sample holds over 70,000 distinct CDR3 sequences. Sequences were obtained from naive CXCR3- CD8+ T cells from blood. The receptors originated from a human donor in good health. Some clones in this sample may be carry-over from other donors' samples. The CDR3 runs from the conserved cysteine through the conserved F or W.

TRBV11-3	TRBJ2-3	CASSPTAGVTDTQYF
TRBV7-9	TRBJ2-6	CASTALGTRPLSGANVLTF
TRBV14	TRBJ2-2	CATGGTTGELFF
TRBV20-1	TRBJ2-1	CSARGEREHNEQFF
TRBV15	TRBJ2-6	CATSPQDSGANVLTF
TRBV29-1	TRBJ2-2	CSVEGTSTSTGELFF
TRBV6-5	TRBJ2-7	CASSYSQAYEQYF
TRBV29-1	TRBJ2-7	CSVVRGDGDEQYF
TRBV29-1	TRBJ2-7	CSVEGGDEQYF
TRBV7-3	TRBJ2-5	CASSQGEETQYF
TRBV29-1	TRBJ2-1	CSVEGGRIYNEQFF
TRBV20-1	TRBJ2-5	CSARPGTSGRETQYF
TRBV6-4	TRBJ2-2	CASSDSTGAGELFF
TRBV28	TRBJ2-4	CASSSFVGDIQYF
TRBV24-1	TRBJ2-1	CATSDSNDHNEQFF
TRBV5-6	TRBJ2-1	CASSLVSGGGYWNEQFF
TRBV7-9	TRBJ2-3	CASSPQRGARTDTQYF
TRBV7-2	TRBJ2-7	CASSYGTAYEQYF
TRBV27	TRBJ2-5	CASSQASGRIGETQYF
TRBV29-1	TRBJ2-5	CSVEDRRGRGETQYF
TRBV18	TRBJ2-7	CASSPEAEYEQYF
TRBV4-2	TRBJ1-3	CASSLTGSGNTIYF
TRBV6-6	TRBJ1-1	CASSFEEENTEAFF
TRBV18	TRBJ1-2	CASSPPGITAILSGYTF
TRBV29-1	TRBJ2-7	CSVEGRGVPSYEQYF
TRBV12-3/TRBV12-4	TRBJ2-3	CASSTTGQGNTQYF
TRBV2	TRBJ2-7	CASSDPGDRGYEQYF
TRBV12-3/TRBV12-4	TRBJ2-1	CASSLWGERHNEQFF
TRBV10-3	TRBJ2-7	CAIRGSGAEQYF
TRBV29-1	TRBJ2-3	CSADGGPTDTQYF
TRBV29-1	TRBJ1-2	CSVDTGARGYTF